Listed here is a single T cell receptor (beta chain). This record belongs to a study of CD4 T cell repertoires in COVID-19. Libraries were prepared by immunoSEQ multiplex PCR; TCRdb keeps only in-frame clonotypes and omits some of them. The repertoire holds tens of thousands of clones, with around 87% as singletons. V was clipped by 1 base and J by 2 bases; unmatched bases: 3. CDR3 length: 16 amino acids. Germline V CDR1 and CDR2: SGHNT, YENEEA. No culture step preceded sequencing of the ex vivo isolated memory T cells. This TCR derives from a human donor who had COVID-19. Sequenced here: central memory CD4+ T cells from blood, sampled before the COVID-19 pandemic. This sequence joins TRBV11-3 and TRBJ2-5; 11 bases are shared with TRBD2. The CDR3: CASSLGLAGGQETQYF. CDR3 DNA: TGTGCCAGCAGCTTAGGGCTAGCGGGGGGTCAAGAGACCCAGTACTTC.